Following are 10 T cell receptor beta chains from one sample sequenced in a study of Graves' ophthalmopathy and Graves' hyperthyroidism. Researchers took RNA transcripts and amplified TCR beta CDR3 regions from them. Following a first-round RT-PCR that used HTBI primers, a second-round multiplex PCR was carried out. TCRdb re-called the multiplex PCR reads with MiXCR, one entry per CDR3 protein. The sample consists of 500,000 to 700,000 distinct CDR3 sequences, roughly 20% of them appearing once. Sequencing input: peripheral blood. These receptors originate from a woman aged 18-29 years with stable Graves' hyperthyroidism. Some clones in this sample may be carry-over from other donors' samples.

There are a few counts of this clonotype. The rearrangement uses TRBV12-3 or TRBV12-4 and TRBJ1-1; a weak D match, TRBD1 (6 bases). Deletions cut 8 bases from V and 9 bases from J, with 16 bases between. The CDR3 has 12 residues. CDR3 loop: CASATGRLKAFF. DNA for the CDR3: TGTGCCAGCGCGACAGGCCGTTTGAAAGCTTTCTTT.

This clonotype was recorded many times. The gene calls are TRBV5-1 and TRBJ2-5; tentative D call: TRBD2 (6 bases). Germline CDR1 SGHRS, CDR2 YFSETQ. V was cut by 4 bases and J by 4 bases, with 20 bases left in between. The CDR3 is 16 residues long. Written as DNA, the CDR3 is TGCGCCAGCAGCCTAACACCGGGACTCCCGACAGAGACCCAGTACTTC. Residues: CASSLTPGLPTETQYF.

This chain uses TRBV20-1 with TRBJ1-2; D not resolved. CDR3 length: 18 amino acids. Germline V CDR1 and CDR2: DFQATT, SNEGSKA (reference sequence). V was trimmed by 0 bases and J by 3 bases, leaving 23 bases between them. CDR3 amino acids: CSARDPSGSNMVDYGYTF. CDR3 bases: TGCAGTGCTAGAGATCCGAGCGGGAGTAATATGGTGGACTATGGCTACACCTTC.

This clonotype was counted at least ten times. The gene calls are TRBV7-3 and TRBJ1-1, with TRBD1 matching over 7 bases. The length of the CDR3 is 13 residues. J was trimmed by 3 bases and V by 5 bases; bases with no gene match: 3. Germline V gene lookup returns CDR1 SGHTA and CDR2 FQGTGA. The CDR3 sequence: CASSLTGHTEAFF. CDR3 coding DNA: TGTGCCAGCAGCCTGACAGGGCACACTGAAGCTTTCTTT. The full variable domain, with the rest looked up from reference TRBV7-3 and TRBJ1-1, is GAGVSQTPSNKVTEKGKYVELRCDPISGHTALYWYRQSLGQGPEFLIYFQGTGAADDSGLPNDRFFAVRPEGSVSTLKIQRTERGDSAVYLCASSLTGHTEAFFGQGTRLTVV.

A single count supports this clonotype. CDR3 loop: CASRGESSYEQYF. CDR3 in DNA: TGTGCCAGCAGGGGAGAGAGCTCCTACGAGCAGTACTTC. The chain recombines TRBV6-4 with TRBJ2-7; possibly TRBD2 for D (5 bases). The germline V and J ends were trimmed by 6 bases and 0 bases, with 9 bases remaining between them. This CDR3 comprises 13 residues. Germline CDR1 and CDR2: MRHNA and SNTAGT.

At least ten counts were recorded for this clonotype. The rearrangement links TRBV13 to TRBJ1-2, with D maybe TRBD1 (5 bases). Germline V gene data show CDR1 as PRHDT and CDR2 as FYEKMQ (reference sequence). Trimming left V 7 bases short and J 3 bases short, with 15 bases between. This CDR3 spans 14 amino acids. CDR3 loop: CASTPGRGDYGYTF. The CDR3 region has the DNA TGTGCCAGCACCCCCGGGAGGGGCGACTATGGCTACACCTTC.

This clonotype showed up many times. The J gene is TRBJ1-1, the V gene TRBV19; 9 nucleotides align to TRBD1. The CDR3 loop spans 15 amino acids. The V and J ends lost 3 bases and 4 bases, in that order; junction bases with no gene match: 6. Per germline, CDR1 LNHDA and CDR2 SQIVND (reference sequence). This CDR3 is CASSILDRGSTEAFF. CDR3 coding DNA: TGTGCCAGTAGTATCTTGGACAGGGGAAGCACTGAAGCTTTCTTT. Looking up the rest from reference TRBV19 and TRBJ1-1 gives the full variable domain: DGGITQSPKYLFRKEGQNVTLSCEQNLNHDAMYWYRQDPGQGLRLIYYSQIVNDFQKGDIAEGYSVSREKKESFPLTVTSAQKNPTAFYLCASSILDRGSTEAFFGQGTRLTVV.

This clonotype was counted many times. The CDR3: CASSQDRSGGSPLHF. The DNA of the CDR3 is TGTGCCAGCAGCCAAGATCGGTCAGGGGGCTCACCCCTCCACTTT. The V call is TRBV4-2, the J call TRBJ1-6; 8 bases fit TRBD1. The CDR3 length is 15 residues. Germline V gives CDR1 LGHNA, CDR2 YNFKEQ. Germline trimming cut 0 bases from V and 10 bases from J; bases unmatched to any gene: 5.

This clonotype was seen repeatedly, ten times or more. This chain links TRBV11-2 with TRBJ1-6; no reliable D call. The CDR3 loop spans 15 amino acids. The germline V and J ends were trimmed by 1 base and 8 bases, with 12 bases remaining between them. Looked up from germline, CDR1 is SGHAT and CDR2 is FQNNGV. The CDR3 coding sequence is TGTGCCAGCAGCTTAGGGTACAAGAACGATTCACCCCTCCACTTT. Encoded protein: CASSLGYKNDSPLHF.

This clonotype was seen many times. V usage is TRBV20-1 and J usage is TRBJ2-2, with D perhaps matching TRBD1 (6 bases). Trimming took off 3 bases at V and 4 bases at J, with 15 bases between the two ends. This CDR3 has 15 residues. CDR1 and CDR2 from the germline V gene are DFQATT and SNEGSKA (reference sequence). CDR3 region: CSASNRQGSTGELFF. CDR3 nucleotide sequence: TGCAGTGCTAGTAATAGGCAGGGGAGCACCGGGGAGCTGTTTTTT.